These 18 T cell receptor beta chains originate from one sample sequenced in a study of tumor-infiltrating lymphocytes in primary liver carcinoma. With roughly 500 ng total RNA as template and a constant-region primer, TCR beta cDNA was made. ARM-PCR was slightly modified, and three nested multiplex PCR rounds with it gave rise to the TCR beta libraries. The two initial PCR rounds, about 9 cycles each, used TRBV1-TRBV30 forward and C-beta reverse primers. One entry per CDR3 protein, called by TCRdb with MiXCR from the multiplex PCR reads. Of about 190,000 distinct CDR3 sequences detected, around 81% appear once; the ten largest clones hold 15% to 20%. Extraction of RNA together with DNA used about 17-34 mg of unsorted bulk tissue. The sequenced material came from tumor tissue from primary liver carcinoma. The source is a man between 40 and 49 years old with primary liver carcinoma and hepatitis B virus infection.

Points on this clonotype: At one end, the junction sequence differs from germline, possibly due to a read error. The chain links TRBV28 to TRBJ2-2, with D perhaps TRBD1 or TRBD2 (6 bases each). CDR3 length: 17 residues. Germline CDR1 MDHEN, CDR2 SYDVKM. The CDR3 protein is CASIGGLGYRNTGELFF. The DNA for the CDR3 is TGTGCCAGCATAGGGGGACTGGGGTATCGGAACACCGGGGAACTGTTTTTT.

Turning to this clonotype: The conserved closing phenylalanine or tryptophan is absent in this CDR3, likely reflecting a read error. The chain recombines TRBV6-2 or TRBV6-3 with TRBJ1-1, with D unclear. Per germline, CDR1 MNHEY and CDR2 SVGEGT. The CDR3 extends over 13 amino acids. The CDR3 DNA reads TGTGTCAGCAGTTCCCCCCTTCGTACTGAAGCTTTCTTA. As protein: CVSSSPLRTEAFL.

As concerns this clonotype: Sequence at one end of the junction differs from germline and may be a read error. The CDR3 spells CASLQGDENYVYTF. CDR3 DNA: TGTGCCAGCCTACAGGGCGACGAAAACTATGTCTACACCTTC. The chain carries TRBV12-3 or TRBV12-4 and TRBJ1-2, with D possibly matching TRBD1 (6 bases). CDR3 length: 14 residues.

This clonotype was counted many times. V usage is TRBV6-6 and J usage is TRBJ2-2; 8 positions match TRBD2. Germline lookup yields CDR1 MNHNY and CDR2 SVGAGI (reference sequence). The CDR3 runs 15 residues. After removal of 5 bases from V and 0 bases from J, the junction contained 2 bases not matched to a gene. The CDR3 nucleotides are TGTGCCAGCAGTCCCGGGGGGGCGAACACCGGGGAGCTGTTTTTT. Its translation: CASSPGGANTGELFF.

This clonotype appeared a single time. A read error may account for a junction end that differs from germline. This chain uses TRBV5-1 with TRBJ2-3, with TRBD2 matching 9 bases. The CDR3 loop spans 16 amino acids. Germline-derived CDR1 and CDR2 are SGHRS and YFSETQ. This CDR3 reads CANSILAGTSTDTQYF. The CDR3 bases are TGCGCCAACAGCATTCTAGCGGGGACTAGTACAGATACGCAGTATTTT.

This chain uses TRBV4-2 with TRBJ2-7; 8 nucleotides align to TRBD2. This CDR3 has 16 residues. From germline, CDR1 is LGHNA and CDR2 YNFKEQ. V dropped 4 bases and J dropped 7; count of bases not matched to a gene: 15. The CDR3 DNA is TGTGCCAGCAGCCTGTCTTACGGGAGGGGCATGAGAGAGCAGTACTTC. Translating gives CASSLSYGRGMREQYF.

Notes on this clonotype: The junction departs from germline at one end; a sequencing error may be responsible. The chain has TRBV4-1 and TRBJ2-2; D is unclear. The length of the CDR3 is 16 residues. Germline V CDR1 and CDR2: MGHRA, YSYEKL. The CDR3 loop is CASSQDYGSNTGELLF. For the CDR3, the DNA is TGCGCCAGCAGCCAAGATTACGGGTCGAACACCGGCGAGCTGCTTTTT.

The chain combines TRBV11-3 with TRBJ2-1; no firm D call. Germline V gives CDR1 SGHNT, CDR2 YENEEA. Trimming took off 4 bases at V and 6 bases at J, with 16 bases between the two ends. The CDR3 is made up of 15 amino acids. The CDR3 protein is CASSSLFAESNEQFF. The CDR3 DNA reads as TGTGCCAGCAGCTCCCTCTTTGCTGAAAGCAATGAGCAGTTCTTC.

Worth noting for this clonotype: Compared with germline, one end of the junction differs, possibly owing to a read error. The chain couples TRBV14 to TRBJ1-1, with D unclear. Germline assignment: CDR1 SGHDN and CDR2 FVKESK. The CDR3 runs to 13 residues. The CDR3 nucleotides are TGTGCCAGCAACCAAGATTGGGTAACTGAAGCTTCCTTT. Its protein is CASNQDWVTEASF.

Comments on this clonotype: The conserved phenylalanine or tryptophan is not found at the CDR3 terminus, so this likely reflects a read error. The chain employs TRBV28 and TRBJ1-2, with D possibly matching TRBD1 (5 bases). From germline, CDR1 is MDHEN and CDR2 SYDVKM. The CDR3 contains 14 residues. In DNA, the CDR3 is TGTGTCAGCACCTCGGGACTGCTCATCTATGGCTACACCATC. Protein sequence: CVSTSGLLIYGYTI.

A word on this clonotype: A read error may produce the germline difference seen at one junction end. The chain links TRBV6-2 or TRBV6-3 to TRBJ1-1; D is unresolved. Germline V gene data show CDR1 as MNHEY and CDR2 as SVGEGT. This CDR3 has 16 residues. The CDR3 nucleotides are TGTGCCTGCAGTTACTCGCTGGTTTACCACCGCACTGAAGCTTTCTTT. Protein product: CACSYSLVYHRTEAFF.

By its share, this clonotype is medium-sized. This CDR3 reads CASSRVWDTEAFF. The DNA of the CDR3 is TGTGCCAGCAGCAGGGTCTGGGACACTGAAGCTTTCTTT. The V and J genes are TRBV6-1 and TRBJ1-1, with D possibly being TRBD1 (5 bases). The CDR3 sequence is 13 residues long. Germline V gives CDR1 MNHNS, CDR2 SASEGT. The V end lost 6 bases, the J end lost 3 bases, and 11 bases lay between the germline ends.

About this clonotype: A read error may account for a junction end that differs from germline. This sequence joins TRBV10-3 and TRBJ2-3; 13 bases map to TRBD2. Per germline, CDR1 ENHRY and CDR2 SYGVKD. The CDR3 runs 13 residues. CDR3 DNA sequence: TGTGCCATTGGACTAGCGGGAGCAGATACACAGTATTTT. It is translated as CAIGLAGADTQYF.

On this clonotype itself: This could be a read error, since a much larger clone is one nucleotide away. The rearrangement joins TRBV2 to TRBJ2-1; 7 nucleotides line up with TRBD2. This CDR3 is 12 amino acids long. V lost 8 bases and J lost 9; bases outside the gene matches: 7. CDR1 and CDR2 from the germline V gene are SNHLY and FYNNEI. As DNA, the CDR3 is TGTGCCAGCGGGGCAGGGAGGGTTGAGCAGTTCTTC. Its translation is CASGAGRVEQFF.

Remarks on this clonotype: At one of its ends the junction is not consistent with the germline gene, which may arise from a read error. V is TRBV19 and J is TRBJ2-6, with D possibly called TRBD1 or TRBD2 (5 bases each). This CDR3 comprises 16 residues. Per germline, CDR1 LNHDA and CDR2 SQIVND (reference sequence). The CDR3 region has the DNA TGTGCCAGTAGTATAAAAGGGACCTCTGGGGACAACGTCCTGACTTTC. Its protein product is CASSIKGTSGDNVLTF.

Note on this clonotype: Lacking the conserved final phenylalanine or tryptophan, this CDR3 likely reflects a read error. This chain joins TRBV6-2 or TRBV6-3 and TRBJ2-7; D is uncertain. Trimming removed 0 bases from V and 3 bases from J, with 15 bases in between. The V gene's germline CDR1 is MNHEY and CDR2 SVGEGT. The CDR3 has 16 residues. The CDR3 nucleotides read TGTGCCAGCAGTTACTCGATACAAGGGAATCGCTACGAGCAGTACATC. Protein product: CASSYSIQGNRYEQYI.

With respect to this clonotype: A read error may account for a junction end that differs from germline. This chain joins TRBV12-3 or TRBV12-4 and TRBJ1-1, with D perhaps matching TRBD1 (6 bases). The length of the CDR3 is 17 residues. CDR3 sequence (DNA): TGTGCCAGCAGTTTAGCGAAAGGCCCCAGGGGAGGGACTGAAGCTTACTTT. Its translation: CASSLAKGPRGGTEAYF.

As regards this clonotype: The missing conserved phenylalanine or tryptophan at the end of this CDR3 makes a read error likely. It is unclear where the CDR3 begins or ends on the DNA, so no DNA is shown, and the CDR3 is as TCRdb lists it. The chain combines TRBV11-1 with TRBJ2-4; TRBD2, as called in the table, went unchecked against the DNA. Both ends counted, the CDR3 spans 17 residues. Germline assignment: CDR1 SGHAT and CDR2 FQDESV (reference sequence). Here the CDR3 reads CASSFPGTSGTRNIKYL.